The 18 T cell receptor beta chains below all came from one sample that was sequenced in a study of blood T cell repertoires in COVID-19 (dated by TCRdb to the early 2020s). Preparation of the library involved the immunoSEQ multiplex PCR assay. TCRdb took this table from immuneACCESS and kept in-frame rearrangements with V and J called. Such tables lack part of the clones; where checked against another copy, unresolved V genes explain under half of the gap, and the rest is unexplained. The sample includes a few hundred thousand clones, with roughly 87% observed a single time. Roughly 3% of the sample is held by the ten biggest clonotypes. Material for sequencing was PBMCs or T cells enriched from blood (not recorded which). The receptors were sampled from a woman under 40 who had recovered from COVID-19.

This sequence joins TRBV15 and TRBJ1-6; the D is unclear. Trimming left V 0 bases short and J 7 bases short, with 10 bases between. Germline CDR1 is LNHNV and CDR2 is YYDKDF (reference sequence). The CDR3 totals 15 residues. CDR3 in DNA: TGTGCCACCAGCAGAGAGGGCAGATTAAATTCACCCCTCCACTTT. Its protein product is CATSREGRLNSPLHF.

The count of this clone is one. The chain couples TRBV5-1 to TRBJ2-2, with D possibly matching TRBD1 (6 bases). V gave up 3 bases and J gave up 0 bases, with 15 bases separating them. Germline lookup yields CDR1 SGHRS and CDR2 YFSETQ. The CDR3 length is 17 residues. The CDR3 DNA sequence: TGCGCCAGCAGCTCCCGGGACATTCGTTCGAACACCGGGGAGCTGTTTTTT. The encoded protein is CASSSRDIRSNTGELFF.

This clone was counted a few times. Here the CDR3 reads CAIPFGGSKIYEQYF. The CDR3 DNA is TGTGCCATACCGTTCGGGGGGAGTAAAATCTACGAGCAGTACTTC. The chain combines TRBV5-4 with TRBJ2-7; 7 nucleotides agree with TRBD2. The V and J ends lost 9 bases and 3 bases, in that order; junction bases with no gene match: 15. The CDR3 has 15 residues. CDR1 is SGHNT and CDR2 is YYREEE in the germline V gene (reference sequence).

The CDR3 nucleotides read TGTGCCAGCAGTGGGATACTATCTGGAAACACCATATATTTT. Translating it yields CASSGILSGNTIYF. The chain links TRBV2 to TRBJ1-3; D is ambiguous. CDR3 size: 14 residues. Germline lookup yields CDR1 SNHLY and CDR2 FYNNEI. Trimming shortened V by 4 bases and J by 1 base, and 8 bases separated the two germline ends.

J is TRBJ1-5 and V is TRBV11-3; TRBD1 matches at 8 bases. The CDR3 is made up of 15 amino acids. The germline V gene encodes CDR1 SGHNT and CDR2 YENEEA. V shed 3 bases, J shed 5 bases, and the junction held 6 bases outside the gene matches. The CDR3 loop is CASSFSPGGDQPQHF. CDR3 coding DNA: TGTGCCAGCAGCTTCTCGCCAGGGGGCGATCAGCCCCAGCATTTT.

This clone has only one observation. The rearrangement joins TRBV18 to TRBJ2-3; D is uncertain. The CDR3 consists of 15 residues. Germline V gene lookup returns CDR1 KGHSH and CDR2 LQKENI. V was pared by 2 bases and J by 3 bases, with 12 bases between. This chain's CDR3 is CASSPNPPGTDTQYF. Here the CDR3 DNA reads TGTGCCAGCTCACCAAACCCACCAGGAACAGATACGCAGTATTTT.

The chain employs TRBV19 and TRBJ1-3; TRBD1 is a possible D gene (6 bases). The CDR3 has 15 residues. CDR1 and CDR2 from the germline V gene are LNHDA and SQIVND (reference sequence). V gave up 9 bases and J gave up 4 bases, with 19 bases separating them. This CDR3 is CASRWGRGDGNTIYF. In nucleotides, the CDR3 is TGTGCCAGCCGATGGGGGCGAGGGGACGGAAACACCATATATTTT.

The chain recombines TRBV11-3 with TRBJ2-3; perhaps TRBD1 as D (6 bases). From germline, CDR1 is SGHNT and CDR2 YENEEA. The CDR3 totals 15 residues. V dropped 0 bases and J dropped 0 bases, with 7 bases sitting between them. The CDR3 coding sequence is TGTGCCAGCAGCTTAGAAGGACAGAGCACAGATACGCAGTATTTT. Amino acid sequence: CASSLEGQSTDTQYF.

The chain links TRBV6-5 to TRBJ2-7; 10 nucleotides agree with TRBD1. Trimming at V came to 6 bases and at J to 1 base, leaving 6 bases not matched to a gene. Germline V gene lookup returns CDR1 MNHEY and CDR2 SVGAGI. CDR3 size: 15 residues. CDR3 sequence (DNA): TGTGCCAGCAGCGATTCGGACAGGGGGTCCTACGAGCAGTACTTC. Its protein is CASSDSDRGSYEQYF.

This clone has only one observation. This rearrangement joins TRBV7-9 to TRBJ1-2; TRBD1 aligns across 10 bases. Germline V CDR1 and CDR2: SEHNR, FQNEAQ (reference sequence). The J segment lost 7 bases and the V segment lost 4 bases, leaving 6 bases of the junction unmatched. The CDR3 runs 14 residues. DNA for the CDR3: TGTGCCAGCAGCTGGGGACAGGGGCAGGGTGGCTACACCTTC. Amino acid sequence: CASSWGQGQGGYTF.

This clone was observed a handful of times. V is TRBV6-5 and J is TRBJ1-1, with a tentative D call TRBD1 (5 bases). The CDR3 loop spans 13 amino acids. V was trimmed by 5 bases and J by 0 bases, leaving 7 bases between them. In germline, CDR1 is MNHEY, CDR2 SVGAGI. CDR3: CASSIQVNTEAFF. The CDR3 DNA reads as TGTGCCAGCAGTATACAGGTGAACACTGAAGCTTTCTTT.

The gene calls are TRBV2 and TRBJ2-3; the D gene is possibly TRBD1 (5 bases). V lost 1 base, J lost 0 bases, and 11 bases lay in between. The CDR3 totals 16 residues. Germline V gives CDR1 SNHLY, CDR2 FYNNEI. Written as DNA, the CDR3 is TGTGCCAGCAGTGAAGTAGGGGCAGCAAGCACAGATACGCAGTATTTT. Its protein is CASSEVGAASTDTQYF.

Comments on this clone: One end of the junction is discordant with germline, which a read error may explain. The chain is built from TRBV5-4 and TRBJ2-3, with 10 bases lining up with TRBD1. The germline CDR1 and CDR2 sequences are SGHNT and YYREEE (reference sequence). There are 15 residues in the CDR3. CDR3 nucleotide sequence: TGTGCCAGCACCTTGACAGGGGGCGGAACAGATACGCAGTATTTT. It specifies CASTLTGGGTDTQYF. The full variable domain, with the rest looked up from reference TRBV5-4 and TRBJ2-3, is ETGVTQSPTHLIKTRGQQVTLRCSSQSGHNTVSWYQQALGQGPQFIFQYYREEENGRGNFPPRFSGLQFPNYSSELNVNALELDDSALYLCASTLTGGGTDTQYFGPGTRLTVL.

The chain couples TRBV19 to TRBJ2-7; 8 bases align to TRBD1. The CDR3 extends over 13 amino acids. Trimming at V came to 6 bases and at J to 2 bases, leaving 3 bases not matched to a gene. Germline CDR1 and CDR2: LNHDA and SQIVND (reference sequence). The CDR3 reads CASSGQGPYEQYF. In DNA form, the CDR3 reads TGTGCCAGTAGCGGACAGGGTCCCTACGAGCAGTACTTC.

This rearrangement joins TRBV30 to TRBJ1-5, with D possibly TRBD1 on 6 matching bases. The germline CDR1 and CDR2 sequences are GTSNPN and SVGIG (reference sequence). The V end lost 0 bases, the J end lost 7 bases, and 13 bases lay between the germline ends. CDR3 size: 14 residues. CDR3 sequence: CAWSVLGAGQPQHF. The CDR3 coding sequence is TGTGCCTGGAGTGTACTGGGGGCCGGACAGCCCCAGCATTTT.

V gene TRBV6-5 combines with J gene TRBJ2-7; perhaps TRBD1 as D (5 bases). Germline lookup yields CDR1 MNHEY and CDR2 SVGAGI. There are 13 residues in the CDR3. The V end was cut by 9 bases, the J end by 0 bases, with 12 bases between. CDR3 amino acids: CASQGWSSYEQYF. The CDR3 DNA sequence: TGTGCCAGTCAGGGCTGGTCCTCCTACGAGCAGTACTTC.

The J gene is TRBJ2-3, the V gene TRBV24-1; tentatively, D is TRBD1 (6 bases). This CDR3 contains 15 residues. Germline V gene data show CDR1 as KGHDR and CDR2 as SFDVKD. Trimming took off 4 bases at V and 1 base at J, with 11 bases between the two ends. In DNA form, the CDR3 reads TGTGCCACCAGTGAGTACAGGGCCGGCACAGATACGCAGTATTTT. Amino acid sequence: CATSEYRAGTDTQYF.

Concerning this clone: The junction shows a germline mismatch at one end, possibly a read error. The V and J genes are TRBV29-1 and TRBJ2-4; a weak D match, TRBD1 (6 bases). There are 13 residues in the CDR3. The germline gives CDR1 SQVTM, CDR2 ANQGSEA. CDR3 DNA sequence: TGCAGCGCTGAACAGGGAACCAAAAACATTCAGTACTTC. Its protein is CSAEQGTKNIQYF.